This record covers a single TCR beta chain. The sample originates from a study of cytomegalovirus exposure and HLA in healthy donors. The PCR made use of 60 Vbeta and 13 Jbeta primers. TCRdb's table, derived via immunoSEQ multiplex PCR, lists solely in-frame clones and lacks some. Among approximately 200,000 clones, roughly 80% were seen once, and the ten largest hold about 1.5%. There are 15 residues in the CDR3. V lost 4 bases and J lost 4, with 14 bases in between. Per germline, CDR1 SGHTA and CDR2 FQGTGA. At sampling all donors were nominally healthy, likely with unrecorded immune exposures. The sequence was collected from a woman aged 18-29 years in good health and CMV-seronegative. J is TRBJ2-1 and V is TRBV7-3, with D perhaps TRBD1 (7 bases). Sequenced sample: PBMCs. In DNA form, the CDR3 reads TGTGCCAGCAGCTCCCGGGCGGGACAGTACAATGAGCAGTTCTTC. This sequence encodes CASSSRAGQYNEQFF.